These 15 T cell receptor beta chains originate from one sample sequenced in a study of prognosis after radiotherapy for stage I lung cancer (dated by TCRdb to 2020 to 2022). TCRdb lists the instrument as Illumina HiSeq 3000. The TCR beta CDR3 region was amplified from genomic DNA by two rounds of multiplex PCR. In the first PCR round, primers specific to each TRBV and TRBJ gene were used, and the primer sequences were filed in Chinese patent CN105087789A. TCRdb ran its own pipeline on the public reads, namely fastp trimming at Q25 and MiXCR clone calling, and kept in-frame beta chains. A single entry per CDR3 protein holds the most common genes and DNA from its merged rows. This sample has some 13,000 distinct CDR3 sequences in its table, and 45% to 50% of those were observed once. Around a quarter of the sample comes from the top ten. The starting material was PBMCs, obtained before or after stereotactic body radiation therapy (not recorded which). Receptor source: a donor over 45 with non-small cell lung cancer.

This clonotype is medium-sized (0.01 to 0.1%) by share. CDR3 sequence: CSARDQAGGKYEQYF. Written as DNA, the CDR3 is TGCAGTGCTAGGGATCAAGCGGGAGGAAAGTACGAGCAGTACTTC. This chain joins TRBV20-1 and TRBJ2-7, with 9 nucleotides matching TRBD2. The J segment lost 4 bases and the V segment lost 3 bases, leaving 10 bases of the junction unmatched. Germline V gene lookup returns CDR1 DFQATT and CDR2 SNEGSKA (reference sequence). This CDR3 has 15 residues.

This clonotype was recorded many times. The chain joins TRBV5-6 to TRBJ2-1; TRBD2 matches 9 bases. The CDR3 is 18 amino acids. The germline V gene encodes CDR1 SGHDT and CDR2 YYEEEE. Trimming cost V 1 base and J 0 bases; bases outside gene matches: 8. This CDR3 reads CASSLIAGEAPSYNEQFF. The CDR3 nucleotides read TGTGCCAGCAGCTTGATAGCGGGAGAGGCCCCCTCCTACAATGAGCAGTTCTTC.

This clonotype was detected many times. The chain employs TRBV29-1 and TRBJ2-3; TRBD2 is a possible D gene (7 bases). Deletions cut 8 bases from V and 2 bases from J, with 14 bases between. CDR3 length: 13 amino acids. Germline CDR1 is SQVTM and CDR2 is ANQGSEA. CDR3 sequence: CSTLGGATDTQYF. In DNA form, the CDR3 reads TGCAGCACCCTTGGGGGGGCCACAGATACGCAGTATTTT.

By sample share, this clonotype is medium-sized. The rearrangement links TRBV5-1 to TRBJ2-2; TRBD2 agrees at 8 bases. The J segment lost 1 base and the V segment lost 2 bases, leaving 1 base of the junction unmatched. Germline assignment: CDR1 SGHRS and CDR2 YFSETQ. The CDR3 contains 15 residues. The CDR3 protein is CASSFSGKNTGELFF. In DNA, the CDR3 is TGCGCCAGCAGCTTTAGCGGGAAGAACACCGGGGAGCTGTTTTTT.

This chain links TRBV5-6 with TRBJ1-3; D may be TRBD1 (6 bases). Between the trimmed V and J ends, which lost 4 bases and 1 base, there was a span of 15 bases. The germline gives CDR1 SGHDT, CDR2 YYEEEE. The CDR3 loop spans 16 amino acids. CDR3 sequence reads: CASSAYGQLSGNTIYF. CDR3 nucleotide sequence: TGTGCCAGCAGCGCATACGGACAGCTGTCTGGAAACACCATATATTTT.

This clonotype has just one count. The chain combines TRBV6-2 or TRBV6-3 with TRBJ2-5, with D possibly TRBD2 on 6 matching bases. The CDR3 covers 19 residues. Looked up from germline, CDR1 is MNHEY and CDR2 is SVGEGT. Trimming took 6 bases from V and 4 from J, leaving 30 bases between them. The CDR3 sequence: CASSPTSSRRAALVETQYF. The DNA of the CDR3 is TGTGCCAGCAGCCCCACCTCCAGCAGGAGGGCTGCGTTGGTAGAGACCCAGTACTTC.

At least ten counts were recorded for this clonotype. The chain couples TRBV28 to TRBJ1-3; D is possibly TRBD1 (6 bases). Germline CDR1 MDHEN, CDR2 SYDVKM. The V gene lost 3 bases and the J gene lost 3 bases, with 18 bases spanning the gap. The CDR3 loop spans 17 amino acids. CDR3 amino acids: CASSFRFRIQGGNTIYF. The CDR3 DNA sequence: TGTGCCAGCAGTTTCCGCTTCAGGATACAGGGTGGAAACACCATATATTTT.

The count of this clonotype is one. The chain is built from TRBV5-4 and TRBJ2-1; perhaps TRBD1 as D (6 bases). Germline loops: CDR1 SGHNT, CDR2 YYREEE (reference sequence). The length of the CDR3 is 14 residues. V was cut by 4 bases and J by 7 bases, with 15 bases left in between. CDR3 in amino acids: CASSATGSRNEQFF. CDR3 sequence (DNA): TGTGCCAGCAGCGCCACAGGGTCTCGGAATGAGCAGTTCTTC.

A remark on this clonotype: This likely reflects a read error, since a far larger clone is one base away. The CDR3, as DNA: TGTGCCAGCAGCCTAGTAGCGGGAAAAGAGACCCAGTACTTC. As protein: CASSLVAGKETQYF. The rearrangement links TRBV7-9 to TRBJ2-5, with 8 bases that match TRBD2. Germline assignment: CDR1 SEHNR and CDR2 FQNEAQ (reference sequence). The CDR3 extends over 14 amino acids. The V and J ends lost 5 bases and 3 bases, in that order; junction bases with no gene match: 5.

This clonotype was seen ten or more times. V gene TRBV28 combines with J gene TRBJ2-7; 7 bases are a match to TRBD1. The CDR3 runs 14 residues. Trimming at V came to 8 bases and at J to 3 bases, leaving 10 bases not matched to a gene. Germline loops: CDR1 MDHEN, CDR2 SYDVKM. CDR3 protein: CASSPGTESYEQYF. For the CDR3, the DNA is TGTGCCAGCTCCCCCGGGACAGAGAGCTACGAGCAGTACTTC.

This clonotype is medium-sized (0.01 to 0.1%) by share. The chain joins TRBV30 to TRBJ2-1, with a weak D call TRBD2 (6 bases). The V end lost 2 bases, the J end lost 2 bases, and 10 bases lay between the germline ends. There are 14 residues in the CDR3. CDR1 GTSNPN and CDR2 SVGIG come from the germline V gene (reference sequence). CDR3 loop: CAWSMRLAYNEQFF. In DNA, the CDR3 is TGTGCCTGGAGTATGAGACTAGCCTACAATGAGCAGTTCTTC.

This clonotype was counted ten times or more. J is TRBJ2-1 and V is TRBV29-1; 7 bases are shared with TRBD1. V lost 4 bases to trimming and J lost 5 bases; unmatched junction nucleotides: 8. The V gene's germline CDR1 is SQVTM and CDR2 ANQGSEA. The CDR3 totals 14 residues. The DNA for the CDR3 is TGCAGCGTTGGATCAGGGGGAGTCAACAATGAGCAGTTCTTC. The encoded protein is CSVGSGGVNNEQFF.

As for this clonotype: This likely stems from a read error, as it lies one base from a far larger clone. V is TRBV6-6 and J is TRBJ1-1, with no clear D. Trimming pared 0 bases from V and 5 bases from J, leaving 10 bases between. This CDR3 has 14 residues. Germline-derived CDR1 and CDR2 are MNHNY and SVGAGI (reference sequence). The CDR3 sequence: CASSYSLWGTEAFF. For the CDR3, the DNA is TGTGCCAGCAGTTACTCGTTGTGGGGAACTGAAGCTTTCTTT.

This clonotype came up many times. This chain connects TRBV9 to TRBJ2-1; 9 bases match TRBD2. Unmatched junction bases numbered 7, after V lost 4 bases and J lost 8 bases. The germline V gene encodes CDR1 SGDLS and CDR2 YYNGEE. This CDR3 comprises 14 residues. CDR3 DNA: TGTGCCAGCAGCCCCGGGACTAGCATCTATGAGCAGTTCTTC. This encodes CASSPGTSIYEQFF. Full variable domain (outside the CDR3, taken from reference TRBV9 and TRBJ2-1): DSGVTQTPKHLITATGQRVTLRCSPRSGDLSVYWYQQSLDQGLQFLIQYYNGEERAKGNILERFSAQQFPDLHSELNLSSLELGDSALYFCASSPGTSIYEQFFGPGTRLTVL.

In the case of this clonotype: A read error is the likely source, as a far larger clone sits one nucleotide away. This chain joins TRBV6-5 and TRBJ2-7; D unresolved. The CDR3 is 13 residues long. Germline assignment: CDR1 MNHEY and CDR2 SVGAGI. CDR3 nucleotides: TGTGCCAGCAGTGTTACCTTCACCTACGAGAAGTACTTC. This gives the protein CASSVTFTYEKYF.